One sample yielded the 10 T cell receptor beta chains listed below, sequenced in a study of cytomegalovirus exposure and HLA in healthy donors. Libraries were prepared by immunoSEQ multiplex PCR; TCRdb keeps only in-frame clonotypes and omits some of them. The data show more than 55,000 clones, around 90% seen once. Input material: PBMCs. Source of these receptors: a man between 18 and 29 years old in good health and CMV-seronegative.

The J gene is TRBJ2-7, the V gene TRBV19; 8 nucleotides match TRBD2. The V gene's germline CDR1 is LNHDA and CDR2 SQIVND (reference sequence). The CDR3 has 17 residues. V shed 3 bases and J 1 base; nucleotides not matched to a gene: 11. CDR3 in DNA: TGTGCCAGTAGTATCGGACTCGCGGGAGGTAGGTCCTACGAGCAGTACTTC. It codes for CASSIGLAGGRSYEQYF.

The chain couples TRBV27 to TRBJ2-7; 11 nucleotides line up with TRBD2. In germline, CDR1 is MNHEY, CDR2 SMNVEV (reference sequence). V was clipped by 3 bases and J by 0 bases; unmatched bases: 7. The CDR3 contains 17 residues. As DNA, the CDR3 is TGTGCCAGCAGTTTTCTTGGGACTAGCGGAGGCTCCTACGAGCAGTACTTC. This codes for CASSFLGTSGGSYEQYF.

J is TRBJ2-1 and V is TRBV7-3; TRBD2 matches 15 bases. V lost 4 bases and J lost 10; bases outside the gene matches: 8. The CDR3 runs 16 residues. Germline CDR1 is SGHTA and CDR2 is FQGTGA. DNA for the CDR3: TGTGCCAGCAGCTCACCGGGACTAGCGGGAGGACGGGAGCAGTTCTTC. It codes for CASSSPGLAGGREQFF.

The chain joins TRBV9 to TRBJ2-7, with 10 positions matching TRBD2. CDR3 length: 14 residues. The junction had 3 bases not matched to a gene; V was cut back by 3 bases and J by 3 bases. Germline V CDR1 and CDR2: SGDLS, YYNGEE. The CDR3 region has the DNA TGTGCCAGCAGCGCTAGCGGGAGCTTCTACGAGCAGTACTTC. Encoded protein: CASSASGSFYEQYF.

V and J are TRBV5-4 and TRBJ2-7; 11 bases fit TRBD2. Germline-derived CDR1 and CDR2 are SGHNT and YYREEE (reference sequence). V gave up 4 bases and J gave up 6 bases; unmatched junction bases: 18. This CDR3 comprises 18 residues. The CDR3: CASSHSGVAGGLGREQYF. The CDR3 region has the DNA TGTGCCAGCAGCCATTCAGGGGTAGCGGGAGGGCTGGGTCGCGAGCAGTACTTC.

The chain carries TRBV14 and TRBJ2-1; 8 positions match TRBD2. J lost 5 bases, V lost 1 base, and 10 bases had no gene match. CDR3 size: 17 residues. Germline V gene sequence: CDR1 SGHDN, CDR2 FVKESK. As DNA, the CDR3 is TGTGCCAGCAGCCAAGTGGGTCCCGGGAGGGCCAACAATGAGCAGTTCTTC. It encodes CASSQVGPGRANNEQFF.

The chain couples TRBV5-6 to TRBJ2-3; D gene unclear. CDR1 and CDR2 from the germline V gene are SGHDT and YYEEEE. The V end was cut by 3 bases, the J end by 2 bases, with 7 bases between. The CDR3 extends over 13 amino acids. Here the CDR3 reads CASSSYPTDTQYF. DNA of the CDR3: TGTGCCAGCAGCTCCTACCCCACAGATACGCAGTATTTT.

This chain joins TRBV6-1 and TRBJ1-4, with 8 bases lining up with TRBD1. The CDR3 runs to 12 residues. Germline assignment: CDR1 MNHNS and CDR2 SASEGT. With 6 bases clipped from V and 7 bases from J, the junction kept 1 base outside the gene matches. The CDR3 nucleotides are TGTGCCAGCAGGGACAGGGTTGAAAAACTGTTTTTT. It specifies CASRDRVEKLFF.

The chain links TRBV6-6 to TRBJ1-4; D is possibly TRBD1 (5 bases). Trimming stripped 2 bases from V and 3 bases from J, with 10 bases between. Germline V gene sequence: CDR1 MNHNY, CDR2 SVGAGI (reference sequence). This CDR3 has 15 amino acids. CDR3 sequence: CASSYGGGANEKLFF. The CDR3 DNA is TGTGCCAGCAGTTACGGCGGGGGAGCTAATGAAAAACTGTTTTTT.

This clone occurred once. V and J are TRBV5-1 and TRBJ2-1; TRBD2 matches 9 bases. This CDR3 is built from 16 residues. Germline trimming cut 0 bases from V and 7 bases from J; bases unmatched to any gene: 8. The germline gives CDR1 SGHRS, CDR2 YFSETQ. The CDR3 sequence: CASSLEVLAGANEQFF. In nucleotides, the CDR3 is TGCGCCAGCAGCTTGGAAGTATTAGCGGGAGCGAATGAGCAGTTCTTC.